This T cell receptor beta chain was identified in a study of cytomegalovirus exposure and HLA in healthy donors. Whole-study findings and limits: The records held CMV serostatus as the only immune exposure information. 16,951 TCR beta sequences were associated with HLA alleles at 0.05 false discovery rate in a later analysis.

The PCR was carried out with 60 Vbeta primers and 13 Jbeta primers. Assay used: immunoSEQ multiplex PCR; TCRdb lists only in-frame clones, some missing. The sample includes about 240,000 clones, roughly four fifths of them seen just once. On this clone: What it binds is unknown.

Germline CDR1 and CDR2: SQVTM and ANQGSEA. There are 13 residues in the CDR3. Trimming took off 7 bases at V and 0 bases at J, with 9 bases between the two ends. This clonotype originated in a woman aged 60-75 years in good health and CMV-seropositive. Sequences were obtained from PBMCs. The gene calls are TRBV29-1 and TRBJ2-2; D may be TRBD1 (5 bases). DNA of the CDR3: TGCAGCGGACAGAACTCGAACACCGGGGAGCTGTTTTTT. It encodes CSGQNSNTGELFF.